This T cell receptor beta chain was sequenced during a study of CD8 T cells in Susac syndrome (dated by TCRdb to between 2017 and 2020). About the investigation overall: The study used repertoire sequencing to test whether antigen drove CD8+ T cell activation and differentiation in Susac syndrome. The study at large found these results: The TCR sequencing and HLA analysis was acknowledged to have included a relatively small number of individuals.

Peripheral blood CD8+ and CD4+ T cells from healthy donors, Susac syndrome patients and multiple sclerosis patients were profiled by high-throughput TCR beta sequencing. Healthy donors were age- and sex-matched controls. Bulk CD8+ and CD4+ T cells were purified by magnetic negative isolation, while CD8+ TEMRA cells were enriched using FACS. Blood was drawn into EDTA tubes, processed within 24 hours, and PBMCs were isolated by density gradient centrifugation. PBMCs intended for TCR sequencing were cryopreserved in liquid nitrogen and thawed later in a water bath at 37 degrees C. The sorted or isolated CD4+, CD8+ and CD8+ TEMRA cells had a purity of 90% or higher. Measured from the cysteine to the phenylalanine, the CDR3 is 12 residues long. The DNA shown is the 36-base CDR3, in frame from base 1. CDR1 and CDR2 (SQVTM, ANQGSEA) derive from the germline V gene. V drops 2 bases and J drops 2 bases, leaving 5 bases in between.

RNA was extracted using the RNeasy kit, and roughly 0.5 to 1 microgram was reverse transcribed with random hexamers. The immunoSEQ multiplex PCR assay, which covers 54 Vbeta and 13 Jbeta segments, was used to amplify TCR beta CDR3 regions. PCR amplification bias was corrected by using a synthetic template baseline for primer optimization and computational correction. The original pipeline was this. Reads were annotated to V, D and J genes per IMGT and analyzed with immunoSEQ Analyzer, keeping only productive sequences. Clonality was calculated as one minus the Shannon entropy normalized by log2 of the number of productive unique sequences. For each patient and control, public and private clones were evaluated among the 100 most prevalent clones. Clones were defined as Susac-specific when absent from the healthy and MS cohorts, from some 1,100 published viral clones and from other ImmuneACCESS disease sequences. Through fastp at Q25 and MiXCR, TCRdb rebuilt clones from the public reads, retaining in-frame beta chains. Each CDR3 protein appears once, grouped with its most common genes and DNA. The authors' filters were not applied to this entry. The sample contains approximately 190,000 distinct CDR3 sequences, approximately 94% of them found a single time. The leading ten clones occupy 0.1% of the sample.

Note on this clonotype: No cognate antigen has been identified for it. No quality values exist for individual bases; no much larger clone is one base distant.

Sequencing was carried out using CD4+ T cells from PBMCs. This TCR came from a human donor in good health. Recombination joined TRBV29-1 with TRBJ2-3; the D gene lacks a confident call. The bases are TGCAGCGTTGAACGGTACACAGATACGCAGTATTTT. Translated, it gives CSVERYTDTQYF.